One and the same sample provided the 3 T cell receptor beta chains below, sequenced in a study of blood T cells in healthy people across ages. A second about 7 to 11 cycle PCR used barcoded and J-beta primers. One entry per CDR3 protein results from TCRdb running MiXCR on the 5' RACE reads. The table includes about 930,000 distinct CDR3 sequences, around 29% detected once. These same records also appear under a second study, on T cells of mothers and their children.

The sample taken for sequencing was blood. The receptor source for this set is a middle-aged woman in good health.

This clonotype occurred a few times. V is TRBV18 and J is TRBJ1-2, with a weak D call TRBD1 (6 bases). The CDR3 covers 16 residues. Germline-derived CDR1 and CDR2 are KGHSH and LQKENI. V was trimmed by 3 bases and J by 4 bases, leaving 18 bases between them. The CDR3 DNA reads TGTGCCAGCTCACCCCCTATGGGGGCCCAGTTCTATGGCTACACCTTC. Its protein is CASSPPMGAQFYGYTF. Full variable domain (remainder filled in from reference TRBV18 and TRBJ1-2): NAGVMQNPRHLVRRRGQEARLRCSPMKGHSHVYWYRQLPEEGLKFMVYLQKENIIDESGMPKERFSAEFPKEGPSILRIQQVVRGDSAAYFCASSPPMGAQFYGYTFGSGTRLTVV.

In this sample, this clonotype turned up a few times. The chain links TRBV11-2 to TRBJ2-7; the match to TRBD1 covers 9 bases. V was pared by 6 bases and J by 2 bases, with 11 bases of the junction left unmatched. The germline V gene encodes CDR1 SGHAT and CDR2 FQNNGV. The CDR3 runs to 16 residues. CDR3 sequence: CASRQSGQGRTYEQYF. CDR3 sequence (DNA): TGTGCCAGCAGACAATCCGGACAGGGGAGGACCTACGAGCAGTACTTC.

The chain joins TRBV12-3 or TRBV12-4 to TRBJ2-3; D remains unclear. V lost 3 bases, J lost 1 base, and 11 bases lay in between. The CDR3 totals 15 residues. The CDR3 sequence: CASSLGTAGTDTQYF. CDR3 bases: TGTGCCAGCAGTTTGGGAACAGCCGGCACAGATACGCAGTATTTT.